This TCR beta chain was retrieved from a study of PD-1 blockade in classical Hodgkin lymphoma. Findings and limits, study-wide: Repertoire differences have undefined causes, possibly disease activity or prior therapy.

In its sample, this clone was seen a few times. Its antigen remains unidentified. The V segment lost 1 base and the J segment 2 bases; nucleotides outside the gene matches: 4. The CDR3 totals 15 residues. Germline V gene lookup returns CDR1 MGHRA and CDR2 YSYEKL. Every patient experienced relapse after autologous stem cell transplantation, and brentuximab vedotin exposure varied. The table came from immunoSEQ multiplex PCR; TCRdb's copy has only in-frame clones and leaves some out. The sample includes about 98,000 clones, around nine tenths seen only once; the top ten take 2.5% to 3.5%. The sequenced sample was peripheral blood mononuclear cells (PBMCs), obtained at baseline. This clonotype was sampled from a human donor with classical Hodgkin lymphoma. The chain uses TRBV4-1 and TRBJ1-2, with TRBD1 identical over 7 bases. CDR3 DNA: TGCGCCAGCAGCCAAGGGAACAGGGGAAACTATGGCTACACCTTC. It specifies CASSQGNRGNYGYTF.